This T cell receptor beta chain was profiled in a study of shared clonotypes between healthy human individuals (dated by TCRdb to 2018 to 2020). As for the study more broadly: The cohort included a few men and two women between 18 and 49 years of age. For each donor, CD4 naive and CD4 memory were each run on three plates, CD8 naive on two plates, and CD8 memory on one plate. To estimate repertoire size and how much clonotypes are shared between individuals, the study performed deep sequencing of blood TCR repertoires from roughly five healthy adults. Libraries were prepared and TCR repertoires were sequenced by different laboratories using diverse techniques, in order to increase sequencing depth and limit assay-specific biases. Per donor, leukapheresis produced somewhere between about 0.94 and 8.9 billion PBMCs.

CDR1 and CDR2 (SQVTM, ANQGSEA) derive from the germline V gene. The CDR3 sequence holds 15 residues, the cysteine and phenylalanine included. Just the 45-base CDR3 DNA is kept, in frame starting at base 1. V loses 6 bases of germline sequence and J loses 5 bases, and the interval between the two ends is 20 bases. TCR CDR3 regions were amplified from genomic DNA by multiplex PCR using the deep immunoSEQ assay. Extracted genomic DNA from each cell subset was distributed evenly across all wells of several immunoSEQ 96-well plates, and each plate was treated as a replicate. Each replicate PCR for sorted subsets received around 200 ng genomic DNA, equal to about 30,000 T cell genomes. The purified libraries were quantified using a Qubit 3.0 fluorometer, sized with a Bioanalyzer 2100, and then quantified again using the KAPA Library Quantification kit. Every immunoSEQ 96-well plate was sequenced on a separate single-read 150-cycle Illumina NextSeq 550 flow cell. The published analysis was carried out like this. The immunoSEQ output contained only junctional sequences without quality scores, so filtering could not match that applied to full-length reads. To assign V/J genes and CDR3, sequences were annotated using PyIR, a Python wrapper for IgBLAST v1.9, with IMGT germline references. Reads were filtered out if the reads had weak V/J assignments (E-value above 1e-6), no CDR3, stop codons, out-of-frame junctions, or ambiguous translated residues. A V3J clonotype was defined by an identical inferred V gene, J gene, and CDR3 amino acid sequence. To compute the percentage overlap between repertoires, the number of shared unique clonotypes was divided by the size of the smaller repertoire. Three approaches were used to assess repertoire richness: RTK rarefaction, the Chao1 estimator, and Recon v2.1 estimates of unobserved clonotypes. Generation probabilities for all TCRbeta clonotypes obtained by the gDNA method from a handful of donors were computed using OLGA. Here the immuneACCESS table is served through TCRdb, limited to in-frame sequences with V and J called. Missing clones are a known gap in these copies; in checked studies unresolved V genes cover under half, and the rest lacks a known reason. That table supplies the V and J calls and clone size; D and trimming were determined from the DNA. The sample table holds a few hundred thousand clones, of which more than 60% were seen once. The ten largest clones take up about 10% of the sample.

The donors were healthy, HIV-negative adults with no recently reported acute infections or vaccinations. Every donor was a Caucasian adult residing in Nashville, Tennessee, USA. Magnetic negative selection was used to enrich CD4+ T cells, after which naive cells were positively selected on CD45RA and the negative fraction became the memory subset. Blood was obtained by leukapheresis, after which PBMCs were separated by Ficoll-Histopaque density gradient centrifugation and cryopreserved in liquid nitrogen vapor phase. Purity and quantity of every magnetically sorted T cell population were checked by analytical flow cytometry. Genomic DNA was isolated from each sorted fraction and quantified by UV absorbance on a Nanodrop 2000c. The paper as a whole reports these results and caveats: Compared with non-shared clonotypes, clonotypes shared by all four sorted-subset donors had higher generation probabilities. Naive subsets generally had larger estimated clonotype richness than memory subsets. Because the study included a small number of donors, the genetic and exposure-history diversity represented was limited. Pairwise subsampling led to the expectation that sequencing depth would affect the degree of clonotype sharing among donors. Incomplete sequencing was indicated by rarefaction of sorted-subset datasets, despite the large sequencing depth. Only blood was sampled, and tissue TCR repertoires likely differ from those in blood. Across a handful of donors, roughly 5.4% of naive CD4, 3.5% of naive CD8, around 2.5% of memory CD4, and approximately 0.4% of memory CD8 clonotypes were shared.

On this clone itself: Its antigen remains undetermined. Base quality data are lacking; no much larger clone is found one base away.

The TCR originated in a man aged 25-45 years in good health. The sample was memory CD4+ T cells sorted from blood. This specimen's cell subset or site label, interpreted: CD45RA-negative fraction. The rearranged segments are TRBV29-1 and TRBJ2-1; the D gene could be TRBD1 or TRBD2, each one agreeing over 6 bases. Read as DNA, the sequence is TGCAGCGTCCGAAGGGGGGTTGGAACAAACAATGAGCAGTTCTTC. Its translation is CSVRRGVGTNNEQFF.